The 22 T cell receptor beta chains listed next were all sequenced from one sample in a study of post-analysis software for immune sequencing data. Overall study results and limits: Controls had lower frequencies than patients of five TRBV segments, which included TRBV5-6, TRBV5-1 and TRBV20-1.

For these TCRs, the target antigens are not known. Unique molecular identifiers were built into the TCR beta cDNA libraries. From the PCR reads, TCRdb called clonotypes with MiXCR, one entry per CDR3 protein. The profile shows around 770,000 distinct CDR3 sequences, more than 45% of them singletons. Material: blood. These TCRs come from a girl between 10 and 17 years old with multiple sclerosis.

This chain joins TRBV11-2 and TRBJ2-1; 7 bases agree with TRBD1. This CDR3 region has 16 residues. V gave up 2 bases and J gave up 4 bases; unmatched junction bases: 8. From germline, CDR1 is SGHAT and CDR2 FQNNGV. CDR3 loop: CASSLRSGGTYNEQFF. The CDR3 nucleotides read TGTGCCAGCAGCTTAAGGTCAGGGGGTACTTACAATGAGCAGTTCTTC. The full variable domain, its missing parts supplied by reference TRBV11-2 and TRBJ2-1, is EAGVAQSPRYKIIEKRQSVAFWCNPISGHATLYWYQQILGQGPKLLIQFQNNGVVDDSQLPKDRFSAERLKGVDSTLKIQPAKLEDSAVYLCASSLRSGGTYNEQFFGPGTRLTVL.

The V gene is TRBV5-5, the J gene TRBJ2-4; D is unresolved. TRBJ2-7 matches the DNA end more closely, so the J call is doubtful. In germline, CDR1 is SGHKS, CDR2 YYEKEE (reference sequence). The CDR3 is 11 residues long. As DNA, the CDR3 is TGTGCCAGCAGCTTTTTTCACGAGCAGTACTTC. Translation: CASSFFHEQYF.

V and J are TRBV12-3 or TRBV12-4 and TRBJ1-5; 8 bases are shared with TRBD1. V was pared by 3 bases and J by 6 bases, with 7 bases of the junction left unmatched. This CDR3 has 15 amino acids. CDR3 amino acids: CASSFSGQGVQPQHF. The CDR3 DNA sequence: TGTGCCAGCAGTTTCAGCGGACAGGGTGTTCAGCCCCAGCATTTT.

This clonotype has just a few counts. The chain is built from TRBV4-1 and TRBJ2-3, with TRBD2 matching over 16 bases. CDR1 is MGHRA and CDR2 is YSYEKL in the germline V gene. CDR3 length equals 16 residues. V lost 4 bases to trimming and J lost 5 bases; unmatched junction nucleotides: 3. In nucleotides, the CDR3 is TGCGCCAGCAGCCCTGGGACTAGCGGGAGGGGAGATACGCAGTATTTT. Translation: CASSPGTSGRGDTQYF.

This clonotype has just a few counts. This chain joins TRBV7-8 and TRBJ1-2; TRBD1 matches 11 bases. The CDR3 length is 16 residues. CDR1 and CDR2 from the germline V gene are SGHVS and FQNEAQ. V dropped 5 bases and J dropped 8; count of bases not matched to a gene: 13. CDR3 loop: CASSPNLGQGVDGYTF. The CDR3 DNA is TGTGCCAGCAGCCCGAACCTGGGACAGGGGGTCGACGGCTACACCTTC.

V and J are TRBV20-1 and TRBJ2-5; possibly TRBD1 or TRBD2 for D (5 bases each). The CDR3 is made up of 13 amino acids. Germline CDR1 is DFQATT and CDR2 is SNEGSKA (reference sequence). The DNA of the CDR3 is TGCAGGGCCGGGGCAGCCAGAAGAGAGGAGCAGTACTTC. This codes for CRAGAARREEQYF.

This clonotype was counted a single time. The chain carries TRBV28 and TRBJ2-7, with 7 bases identical to TRBD2. The J call may be mistaken, given a closer DNA end match to TRBJ2-5. This CDR3 is 15 amino acids long. Germline V CDR1 and CDR2: MDHEN, SYDVKM. The CDR3 nucleotides are TGTGCCAGCAGTTTAAGTCGCCCGGGGGGAGAGACCCAGTACTTC. Translated: CASSLSRPGGETQYF.

This clonotype was counted once. The CDR3 is CATHGRASGHNEQFF. The CDR3 DNA follows: TGTGCCACCCATGGGAGGGCCAGTGGCCACAATGAGCAGTTCTTC. The chain recombines TRBV6-5 with TRBJ2-1; 7 bases match TRBD2. The trim removed 10 bases at V and 5 bases at J, leaving 14 bases unmatched. CDR3 length equals 15 residues. CDR1 MNHEY and CDR2 SVGAGI come from the germline V gene.

Only a few counts were recorded for this clonotype. This chain links TRBV5-5 with TRBJ2-5, with D unclear. The ends were cut back, 4 bases at V and 7 bases at J, with 23 bases in the middle. This CDR3 is 16 amino acids long. CDR1 SGHKS and CDR2 YYEKEE come from the germline V gene (reference sequence). The CDR3, as DNA: TGTGCCAGCAGCAATGTCTCAGACTCCGCAGTGGGGACCCAGTACTTC. Translating it yields CASSNVSDSAVGTQYF.

The chain recombines TRBV7-9 with TRBJ1-6; 9 bases are shared with TRBD1. Germline V CDR1 and CDR2: SEHNR, FQNEAQ (reference sequence). The CDR3 is 16 residues long. J gave up 7 bases and V 4 bases, and 8 bases lay outside the gene matches. The DNA for the CDR3 is TGTGCCAGCAGCTCCCTCTCCGGGACAGGGAATTCACCCCTCCACTTT. Protein: CASSSLSGTGNSPLHF.

The rearrangement uses TRBV7-2 and TRBJ2-7, with D perhaps given as TRBD1 or TRBD2 (5 bases each). V dropped 3 bases and J dropped 4 bases, with 16 bases sitting between them. There are 15 residues in the CDR3. Germline V gene lookup returns CDR1 SGHTA and CDR2 FQGNSA. In DNA form, the CDR3 reads TGTGCCAGCAGCTTTTCCGGGACCACCGCGTACGAGCAGTACTTC. It translates to CASSFSGTTAYEQYF.

This clonotype showed up just a few times. This may arise from a read error, as a much more abundant clone is one base away. The V and J genes are TRBV20-1 and TRBJ2-1; D possibly corresponds to TRBD2 (5 bases). The V end lost 5 bases, the J end lost 4 bases, and 12 bases lay between the germline ends. This CDR3 contains 13 residues. Germline CDR1 reads DFQATT; CDR2 reads SNEGSKA (reference sequence). Here the CDR3 DNA reads TGCAGTGCTGCCCCTGGGGAGTACAATGAGCAGTTCTTC. Amino acids: CSAAPGEYNEQFF.

The chain has TRBV27 and TRBJ1-2; tentative D call: TRBD1 (5 bases). This CDR3 is built from 15 residues. Per germline, CDR1 MNHEY and CDR2 SMNVEV (reference sequence). V lost 0 bases, J lost 6 bases, and 14 bases lay in between. CDR3 bases: TGTGCCAGCAGTTTATCGATGGCAGGGTGGAATGGCTACACCTTC. Protein: CASSLSMAGWNGYTF.

The rearrangement links TRBV10-3 to TRBJ2-1; a possible D gene is TRBD2 (6 bases). The CDR3 is made up of 15 amino acids. From germline, CDR1 is ENHRY and CDR2 SYGVKD. Trimming pared 6 bases from V and 6 bases from J, leaving 18 bases between. The CDR3 loop is CAIRGGRTRPNEQFF. CDR3 coding DNA: TGTGCCATCAGGGGGGGACGCACGCGGCCCAATGAGCAGTTCTTC.

The chain recombines TRBV6-6 with TRBJ2-5, with D possibly being TRBD1 (6 bases). V was cut by 6 bases and J by 2 bases, with 16 bases left in between. Germline V gene sequence: CDR1 MNHNY, CDR2 SVGAGI (reference sequence). The CDR3 spans 15 residues. The CDR3, as DNA: TGTGCCAGCAGAGAGTCCTTCGGGACACAAGAGACCCAGTACTTC. Its translation is CASRESFGTQETQYF.

The rearrangement uses TRBV25-1 and TRBJ2-7; 7 bases line up with TRBD2. The end of the DNA is better explained by TRBJ2-5, so the J call may be wrong. The CDR3 length is 13 residues. In germline, CDR1 is MGHDK, CDR2 SYGVNS. The CDR3 protein is CASRLSGKETQYF. In nucleotides, the CDR3 is TGTGCCAGCAGACTAAGCGGGAAAGAGACCCAGTACTTC.

This clonotype was seen only a few times. The V and J genes are TRBV12-3 or TRBV12-4 and TRBJ1-2; D perhaps matches TRBD1 (6 bases). Trimming took 6 bases from V and 8 from J, leaving 16 bases between them. This CDR3 spans 13 amino acids. CDR3 residues: CASRPRGYDGYTF. The CDR3 region has the DNA TGTGCCAGCAGACCCAGGGGTTATGACGGCTACACCTTC.

The J gene is TRBJ1-4, the V gene TRBV12-3 or TRBV12-4; 7 nucleotides match TRBD1. The CDR3 covers 17 residues. J lost 0 bases, V lost 2 bases, and 6 bases had no gene match. In nucleotides, the CDR3 is TGTGCCAGCAGTTTAAATAACAGGGGCACAACTAATGAAAAACTGTTTTTT. It encodes CASSLNNRGTTNEKLFF.

J is TRBJ1-6 and V is TRBV20-1; TRBD1 might be the D (6 bases). V was shortened by 0 bases and J by 10 bases, with 16 bases between the two germline ends. Germline-derived CDR1 and CDR2 are DFQATT and SNEGSKA (reference sequence). The CDR3 is made up of 15 amino acids. This CDR3 reads CSARDLGGSESPLHF. Written as DNA, the CDR3 is TGCAGTGCTAGAGATTTGGGGGGCAGCGAGTCACCCCTCCACTTT.

The chain is built from TRBV15 and TRBJ2-1; 11 positions agree with TRBD1. Trimming removed 3 bases from V and 2 bases from J; junction bases left unmatched: 3. From germline, CDR1 is LNHNV and CDR2 YYDKDF (reference sequence). This CDR3 spans 16 amino acids. CDR3 bases: TGTGCCACCAGCAGTGGGGGACAGGGGGCCTACAATGAGCAGTTCTTC. The encoded protein is CATSSGGQGAYNEQFF.

This clonotype was counted between two and nine times. The chain's CDR3 is CASSYSFGGTYNEQFF. CDR3 nucleotide sequence: TGTGCCAGCAGTTACTCGTTTGGTGGTACGTACAATGAGCAGTTCTTC. The rearrangement links TRBV6-5 to TRBJ2-1; no clear D gene. Trimming cost V 0 bases and J 4 bases, with 13 bases left between them. The CDR3 runs to 16 residues. Germline lookup yields CDR1 MNHEY and CDR2 SVGAGI.

The chain combines TRBV5-1 with TRBJ2-3; 7 nucleotides align to TRBD1. There are 16 residues in the CDR3. The germline gives CDR1 SGHRS, CDR2 YFSETQ. Trimming cost V 3 bases and J 0 bases; bases outside gene matches: 7. CDR3 sequence reads: CASSSPGTESTDTQYF. For the CDR3, the DNA is TGCGCCAGCAGCTCCCCCGGGACAGAGAGCACAGATACGCAGTATTTT.